Listed below are T cell receptor beta chains from one sample, sequenced in a study of response to subunit inactivated influenza vaccine. TCRdb processed the RT-PCR reads anew with MiXCR; each CDR3 protein has one entry. The data contain about 480,000 distinct CDR3 sequences, under 15% of them singletons. Specimen: PBMCs from blood, collected more than 35 days after vaccination. All receptors come from a man aged 45-65 years who received an inactivated influenza vaccine. The CDR3 runs from the conserved cysteine through the conserved F or W. A D gene is named only where the DNA matches it firmly. Part of the rows lack a size; the others show once, few, many or a class for expanded clones.

TRBD2 . TRBJ2-3 TRBV14 TGTGCCAGCAGCGCCTGGGGTATAGCGGGAGTCCTTCGCACAGATACGCAGTATTTT CASSAWGIAGVLRTDTQYF
. many TRBJ1-1 TRBV3-1 TGTGCCAGCACCAATGCGGGTAGTGAAGCTTTCTTT CASTNAGSEAFF
. . TRBJ1-4 TRBV7-2 TGTGCCAGCAGCTTAAGTGGGTCGAATGAAAAACTGTTTTTT CASSLSGSNEKLFF
TRBD2 many TRBJ2-1 TRBV29-1 TGCAGCGTCGCCGGGACTAGCTGGTACAATGAGCAGTTCTTC CSVAGTSWYNEQFF
. . TRBJ2-1 TRBV5-1 TGCGCCAGCAGCTTGGACAACACCTACAATGAGCAGTTCTTC CASSLDNTYNEQFF
TRBD1 few TRBJ2-7 TRBV4-2 TGTGCCAGCAGCTTAAGACCCACCGGGACAGGGTTTTACGAGCAGTACTTC CASSLRPTGTGFYEQYF
. few TRBJ2-1 TRBV12-3/TRBV12-4 TGTGCCAGCAGCCACGCAGGGGCCACCTACAATGAGCAGTTCTTC CASSHAGATYNEQFF
TRBD2 few TRBJ2-5 TRBV4-1 TGCGCCAGCAGCCAACTGCTAGCGGGGTCTGGGGAGACCCAGTACTTC CASSQLLAGSGETQYF
. few TRBJ1-1 TRBV6-1 TGTGCCAGCAGCGCCCTGCGCGAGACTGAAGCTTTCTTT CASSALRETEAFF
TRBD1 many TRBJ2-7 TRBV12-3/TRBV12-4 TGTGCCAGCAGTTCACCGGGACAGGGAACCTACGAGCAGTACTTC CASSSPGQGTYEQYF
TRBD1 many TRBJ1-4 TRBV5-1 TGCGCCAGCAGCACCGGGACAGGGAAAGAAAAACTGTTTTTT CASSTGTGKEKLFF
. . TRBJ2-3 TRBV20-1 TGCAGTGCTGGGGGGTTCTACACAGATACGCAGTATTTT CSAGGFYTDTQYF
. few TRBJ2-3 TRBV7-2 TGTGCCAGCAGCTTAGCGGCGGATGGAACGCAGTATTTT CASSLAADGTQYF
. few TRBJ2-1 TRBV18 TGTGCCAGCTCACAGTCCTACAATGAGCAGTTCTTC CASSQSYNEQFF
. few TRBJ1-6 TRBV28 TGTGCCAGCGGAGTACTCAACTCACCCCTCCACTTT CASGVLNSPLHF
TRBD1 . TRBJ2-7 TRBV20-1 TGCAGTGCGGAGGGACAGGGTTACGAGCAGTACTTC CSAEGQGYEQYF
TRBD2 . TRBJ2-7 TRBV7-6 TGTGCCAGCAGCTTAGCTCCCCTAGCGGGAGACGAGCAGTACTTC CASSLAPLAGDEQYF
. . TRBJ2-7 TRBV25-1 TGTGCCAGTGGACAGTCCAGCTCCTACGAGCAGTACTTC CASGQSSSYEQYF
TRBD1 . TRBJ1-2 TRBV11-2 TGTGCCAGCAGCTTAGGAGACAGGGCTGGCTACACCTTC CASSLGDRAGYTF
TRBD2 . TRBJ2-3 TRBV5-1 TGCGCCAGCAGCCCGGAGGGACTAGACTATCGCACAGATACGCAGTATTTT CASSPEGLDYRTDTQYF
. many TRBJ2-2 TRBV20-1 TGCAGTGCTAGAGCCCCGGCGGGCGGGGAGCTGTTTTTT CSARAPAGGELFF
. once TRBJ2-5 TRBV11-2 TGTGCCAGCAGCTGGACCGCTACGGGGTCAGATTGGACCGAGACCCGGTACTTC CASSWTATGSDWTETRYF
TRBD1 . TRBJ1-5 TRBV6-1 TGTGCCAGCAGTGGGGGGCAGGGGGAATATAGCAATCAGCCCCAGCATTTT CASSGGQGEYSNQPQHF